Included here is one T cell receptor beta chain sequence, with context. Its target is unknown. After removal of 7 bases from V and 7 bases from J, the junction contained 10 bases not matched to a gene. CDR3 length: 14 amino acids. CDR1 is LGHNT, CDR2 FRNRAP, per germline. With a J-beta primer mix and a sample-barcoded 5' primer, a second PCR ran about 7 to 12 cycles. One entry per CDR3 protein, called by TCRdb with MiXCR from the 5' RACE reads. The data hold 1.5 million or so distinct CDR3 sequences, with approximately 43% observed a single time. This specimen comes from a study of blood T cells in healthy people across ages. Whole-study results and caveats: It was the long-lived donors that had more naive CD4+ cells and higher diversity than aged donors. Donor CMV status was unknown, possibly confounding expanded clonotype changes.

The receptor's source is a woman aged 18 to 35 in good health. This chain connects TRBV12-5 to TRBJ1-2; the match to TRBD1 covers 9 bases. The specimen was blood. The CDR3, as DNA: TGTGCTAGTGACTGGGGGACAGGGTATACTGGCTACACCTTC. Amino acid sequence: CASDWGTGYTGYTF.